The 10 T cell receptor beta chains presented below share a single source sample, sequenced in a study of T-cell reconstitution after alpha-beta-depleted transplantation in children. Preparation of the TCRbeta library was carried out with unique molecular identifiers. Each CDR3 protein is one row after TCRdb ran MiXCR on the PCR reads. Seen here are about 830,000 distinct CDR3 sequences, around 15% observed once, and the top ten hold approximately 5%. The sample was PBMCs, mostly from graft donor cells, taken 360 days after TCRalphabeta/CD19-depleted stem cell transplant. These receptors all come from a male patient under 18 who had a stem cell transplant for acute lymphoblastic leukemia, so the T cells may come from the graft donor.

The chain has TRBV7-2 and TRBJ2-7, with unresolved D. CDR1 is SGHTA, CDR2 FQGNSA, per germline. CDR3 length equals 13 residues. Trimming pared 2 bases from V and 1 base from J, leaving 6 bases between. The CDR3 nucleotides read TGTGCCAGCAGCTTAAGACGATCCTACGAGCAGTACTTC. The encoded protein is CASSLRRSYEQYF.

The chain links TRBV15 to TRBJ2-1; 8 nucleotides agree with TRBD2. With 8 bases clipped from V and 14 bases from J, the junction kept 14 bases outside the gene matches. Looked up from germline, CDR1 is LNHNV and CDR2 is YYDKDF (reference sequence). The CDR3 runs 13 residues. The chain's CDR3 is CATGLAGLPPEFF. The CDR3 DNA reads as TGTGCCACCGGGCTAGCGGGCCTCCCGCCGGAGTTCTTC.

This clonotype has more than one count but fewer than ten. CDR3 loop: CSLTSFGSNQPQHF. CDR3 DNA: TGCAGCCTGACATCCTTCGGCAGCAATCAGCCCCAGCATTTT. The chain has TRBV20-1 and TRBJ1-5; D not resolved. Per the germline V gene, CDR1 is DFQATT and CDR2 is SNEGSKA (reference sequence). The CDR3 has 14 residues.

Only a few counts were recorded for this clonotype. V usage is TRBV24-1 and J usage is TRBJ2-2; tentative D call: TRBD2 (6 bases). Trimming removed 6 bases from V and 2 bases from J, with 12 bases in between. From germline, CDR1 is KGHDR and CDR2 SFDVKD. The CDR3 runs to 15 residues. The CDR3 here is CATSKVTSNTGELFF. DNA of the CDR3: TGTGCCACCAGTAAGGTGACTAGTAACACCGGGGAGCTGTTTTTT.

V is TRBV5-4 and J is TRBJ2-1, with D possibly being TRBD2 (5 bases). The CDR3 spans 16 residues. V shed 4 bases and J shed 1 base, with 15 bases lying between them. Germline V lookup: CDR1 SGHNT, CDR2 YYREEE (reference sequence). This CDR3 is CASSQLVSGSYNEQFF. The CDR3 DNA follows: TGTGCCAGCAGCCAACTAGTCTCTGGTTCCTACAATGAGCAGTTCTTC.

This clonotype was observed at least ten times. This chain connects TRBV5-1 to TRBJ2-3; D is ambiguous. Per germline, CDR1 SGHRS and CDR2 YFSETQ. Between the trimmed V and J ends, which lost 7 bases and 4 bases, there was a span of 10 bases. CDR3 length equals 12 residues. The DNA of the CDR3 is TGCGCCAGCTATGAGAGCGCAGATACGCAGTATTTT. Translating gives CASYESADTQYF.

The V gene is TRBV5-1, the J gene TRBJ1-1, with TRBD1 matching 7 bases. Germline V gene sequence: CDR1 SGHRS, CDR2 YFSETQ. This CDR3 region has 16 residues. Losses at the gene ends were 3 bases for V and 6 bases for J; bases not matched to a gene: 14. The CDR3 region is CASSWGQRQGWAEAFF. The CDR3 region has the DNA TGCGCCAGCAGCTGGGGACAGCGGCAAGGGTGGGCTGAAGCTTTCTTT.

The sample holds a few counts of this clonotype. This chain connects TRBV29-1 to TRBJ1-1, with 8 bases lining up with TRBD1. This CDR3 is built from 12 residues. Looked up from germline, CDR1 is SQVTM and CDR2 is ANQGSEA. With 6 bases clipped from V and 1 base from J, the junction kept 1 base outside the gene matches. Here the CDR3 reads CSVGTGNTEAFF. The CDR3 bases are TGCAGCGTGGGGACAGGGAACACTGAAGCTTTCTTT. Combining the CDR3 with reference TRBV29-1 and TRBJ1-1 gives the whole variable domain SAVISQKPSRDICQRGTSLTIQCQVDSQVTMMFWYRQQPGQSLTLIATANQGSEATYESGFVIDKFPISRPNLTFSTLTVSNMSPEDSSIYLCSVGTGNTEAFFGQGTRLTVV.

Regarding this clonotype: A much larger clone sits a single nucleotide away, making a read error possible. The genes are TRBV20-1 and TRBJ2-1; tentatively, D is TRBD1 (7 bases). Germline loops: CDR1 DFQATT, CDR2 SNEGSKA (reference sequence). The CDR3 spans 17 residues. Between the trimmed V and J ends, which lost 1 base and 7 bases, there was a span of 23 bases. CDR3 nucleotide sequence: TGCAGTGCTAGAGGGGTGGTAGGCAGGGGGGCCTGGAATGAGCAGTTCTTC. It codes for CSARGVVGRGAWNEQFF.

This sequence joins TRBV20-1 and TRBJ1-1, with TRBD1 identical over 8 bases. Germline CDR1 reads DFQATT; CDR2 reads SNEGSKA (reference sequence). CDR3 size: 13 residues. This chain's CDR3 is CSSHRGSDTEAFF. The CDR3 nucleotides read TGCAGCTCGCACAGGGGGTCAGACACTGAAGCTTTCTTT.